One T cell receptor beta chain is described in this entry. In germline, CDR1 is LNHDA, CDR2 SQIVND (reference sequence). The J segment lost 2 bases and the V segment lost 3 bases, leaving 3 bases of the junction unmatched. The CDR3 runs 14 residues. This entry is derived from a study of shared T cell receptors in the human thymus. Sequencing used immunoSEQ multiplex PCR; TCRdb keeps in-frame clones, though not all of them. The table includes about 610,000 clones, around nine tenths detected once. These sequences were also reported in another study, on human thymus T cells. That work adds: Among unrelated individuals, related research reported thymic repertoires that overlapped highly.

The source is a boy in the first two years of life with a congenital heart defect. J is TRBJ2-7 and V is TRBV19, with 8 bases identical to TRBD1. The specimen sequenced was thymocytes. As DNA, the CDR3 is TGTGCCAGTAGTATCCGGGACAGGACCTACGAGCAGTACTTC. Protein product: CASSIRDRTYEQYF.